This T cell receptor beta chain was recovered during a study of control samples from healthy donors and cancer patients. Profiled with immunoSEQ multiplex PCR; TCRdb holds only in-frame clones, not every one. The table has fewer than 300,000 clones, almost 85% seen once. V gave up 5 bases and J gave up 7 bases, with 17 bases separating them. This CDR3 comprises 14 residues. CDR1 and CDR2 from the germline V gene are SEHNR and FQNEAQ (reference sequence). This TCR came from a woman aged 60-70 years with lung cancer. The genes are TRBV7-9 and TRBJ1-2; D is unclear. The material sequenced was PBMCs. The CDR3, as DNA: TGTGCCAGCAGCCGCCACGTTGTGGCAAGTGGCTACACCTTC. Its protein is CASSRHVVASGYTF.